The 5 T cell receptor beta chains presented below share a single source sample, sequenced in a study of shared clonotypes between healthy human individuals. Repertoires were generated with immunoSEQ multiplex PCR, while TCRdb's copy carries only in-frame clones and drops some. In the table there are around 2.5 million clones, 93% of which are singletons. Material for sequencing was naive CD4+ T cells from PBMCs. Specified subset: CD45RA+ positively selected. These receptors were collected from a man between 18 and 35 years old in good health. Some clones in this sample may be carry-over from other donors' samples.

The chain combines TRBV11-1 with TRBJ2-1; weak D call: TRBD1 (6 bases). Germline assignment: CDR1 SGHAT and CDR2 FQDESV (reference sequence). CDR3 length equals 16 residues. The V end was cut by 8 bases, the J end by 4 bases, with 21 bases between. For the CDR3, the DNA is TGTGCCAGCGCAGGACAGCTCTTAGGGATATACAATGAGCAGTTCTTC. Translated, it gives CASAGQLLGIYNEQFF.

This clone appeared a single time. This chain links TRBV6-6 with TRBJ2-5, with 7 positions matching TRBD2. This CDR3 has 13 residues. In germline, CDR1 is MNHNY, CDR2 SVGAGI (reference sequence). V was clipped by 7 bases and J by 8 bases; unmatched bases: 10. CDR3 coding DNA: TGTGCCAGCACCTACGAGGCTAGCGGAACCCAGTACTTC. It codes for CASTYEASGTQYF.

Concerning this clone: Other DNA sequences in the same sample also yield this CDR3. The rearrangement joins TRBV5-1 to TRBJ2-5; 8 nucleotides match TRBD1. J gave up 2 bases and V 3 bases, and 3 bases lay outside the gene matches. The length of the CDR3 is 14 residues. Germline V lookup: CDR1 SGHRS, CDR2 YFSETQ. For the CDR3, the DNA is TGCGCCAGCAGCTCAGGGACAGGACAAGAGACCCAGTACTTC. Translation gives CASSSGTGQETQYF.

The sample holds one count of this clone. V is TRBV6-5 and J is TRBJ2-3; D remains unclear. Germline assignment: CDR1 MNHEY and CDR2 SVGAGI. V lost 6 bases to trimming and J lost 0 bases, with 7 bases between them. The CDR3 is 13 residues long. The CDR3: CASRSQSTDTQYF. The CDR3 coding sequence is TGTGCCAGCAGGTCCCAAAGCACAGATACGCAGTATTTT.

The J gene is TRBJ1-2, the V gene TRBV5-1; 9 bases match TRBD1. The germline gives CDR1 SGHRS, CDR2 YFSETQ. The CDR3 is 14 residues long. The V and J ends lost 4 bases and 3 bases, in that order; junction bases with no gene match: 4. For the CDR3, the DNA is TGCGCCAGCAGCCAACGACAGGGGGACTATGGCTACACCTTC. This encodes CASSQRQGDYGYTF.